One sample yielded the 31 T cell receptor beta chains listed below, sequenced in a study of cytomegalovirus exposure and HLA in healthy donors. 13 Jbeta primers and 60 Vbeta primers were used for the PCR. The protocol was immunoSEQ multiplex PCR, while the TCRdb copy is restricted to in-frame clones and leaves out a portion. The repertoire consists of about 200,000 clones, with 65% to 80% occurring once and the leading ten covering less than 20%. Sequenced sample: PBMCs. The receptors were gathered from a man aged 35-49 years in good health and CMV-seronegative.

The chain uses TRBV5-4 and TRBJ2-1; 15 bases line up with TRBD2. The CDR3 extends over 18 amino acids. After removal of 6 bases from V and 7 bases from J, the junction contained 14 bases not matched to a gene. Per germline, CDR1 SGHNT and CDR2 YYREEE (reference sequence). CDR3 bases: TGTGCCAGCACCCAGGGGACTAGCGGGAGGTTCGGGGCAAATGAGCAGTTCTTC. It codes for CASTQGTSGRFGANEQFF.

This clone occurred once. The sample contains more than one DNA sequence encoding this CDR3. This chain joins TRBV5-1 and TRBJ1-1, with TRBD1 identical over 8 bases. CDR3 length: 14 residues. V lost 2 bases and J lost 0; bases outside the gene matches: 0. Germline CDR1 reads SGHRS; CDR2 reads YFSETQ. The chain's CDR3 is CASSLQGVNTEAFF. In nucleotides, the CDR3 is TGCGCCAGCAGCTTACAGGGGGTGAACACTGAAGCTTTCTTT.

V and J are TRBV19 and TRBJ2-1; weak D call: TRBD1 (6 bases). Trimming stripped 4 bases from V and 2 bases from J, with 12 bases between. CDR1 and CDR2 from the germline V gene are LNHDA and SQIVND (reference sequence). The CDR3 length is 15 residues. The CDR3 sequence: CASSTGTRTYNEQFF. Here the CDR3 DNA reads TGTGCCAGTAGTACCGGGACAAGGACCTACAATGAGCAGTTCTTC. Together with reference TRBV19 and TRBJ2-1, the CDR3 gives the full variable domain: DGGITQSPKYLFRKEGQNVTLSCEQNLNHDAMYWYRQDPGQGLRLIYYSQIVNDFQKGDIAEGYSVSREKKESFPLTVTSAQKNPTAFYLCASSTGTRTYNEQFFGPGTRLTVL.

This clone was counted once. The chain uses TRBV4-3 and TRBJ1-6; TRBD1 is a possible D gene (6 bases). With 0 bases removed from V and 12 bases from J, the gap between germline ends came to 21 bases. CDR1 is LGHNA, CDR2 YSLEER, per germline. The CDR3 consists of 17 residues. The CDR3 nucleotides are TGCGCCAGCAGCCAAGAGGGAAGACAGGACACTGGGGAACCCCTCCACTTT. Amino acid sequence: CASSQEGRQDTGEPLHF.

This clone was seen more than once but under ten times. The chain links TRBV6-1 to TRBJ1-1; 9 positions match TRBD1. Germline-derived CDR1 and CDR2 are MNHNS and SASEGT. J was trimmed by 3 bases and V by 6 bases; bases with no gene match: 5. The CDR3 is 14 amino acids. The CDR3 sequence is CASSVTGGDTEAFF. In DNA form, the CDR3 reads TGTGCCAGCAGCGTGACAGGGGGGGACACTGAAGCTTTCTTT.

V usage is TRBV25-1 and J usage is TRBJ2-7, with unresolved D. Trimming removed 3 bases from V and 0 bases from J, with 3 bases in between. The CDR3 consists of 12 residues. Germline CDR1 MGHDK, CDR2 SYGVNS. Here the CDR3 reads CASSDISYEQYF. The CDR3 coding sequence is TGTGCCAGCAGTGACATCTCCTACGAGCAGTACTTC.

This clone appeared a single time. This chain links TRBV5-8 with TRBJ1-2; D is unclear. The CDR3 is 14 amino acids. V was cut by 0 bases and J by 5 bases, with 11 bases left in between. The germline V gene encodes CDR1 SGHTS and CDR2 YDEGEE. CDR3 nucleotides: TGTGCCAGCAGCTTGGAGCGCGGCCCATATGGCTACACCTTC. Translation gives CASSLERGPYGYTF.

The chain links TRBV5-7 to TRBJ2-1; TRBD2 matches at 8 bases. TRBV5-7 belongs to the ORF category, with a function that is uncertain. CDR3 length: 15 residues. Trimming cost V 0 bases and J 8 bases; bases outside gene matches: 7. In nucleotides, the CDR3 is TGTGCCAGCAGCTTGGAACGGGAGGGCTCCCATGAGCAGTTCTTC. Translating gives CASSLEREGSHEQFF.

The chain is built from TRBV7-2 and TRBJ2-7; 10 bases match TRBD2. Germline CDR1 is SGHTA and CDR2 is FQGNSA. V trimming: 4 bases; J trimming: 2 bases; junction bases outside the gene matches: 8. This CDR3 has 16 amino acids. The CDR3 here is CASSSQAGGAAYEQYF. The CDR3 DNA sequence: TGTGCCAGCAGCTCCCAAGCGGGAGGGGCGGCCTACGAGCAGTACTTC.

In its sample, this clone was seen once. The V gene is TRBV9, the J gene TRBJ2-1; 13 bases agree with TRBD2. V lost 4 bases to trimming and J lost 15 bases; unmatched junction nucleotides: 7. Germline loops: CDR1 SGDLS, CDR2 YYNGEE. CDR3 length: 13 residues. Here the CDR3 reads CASSPTSGGQRFF. CDR3 DNA sequence: TGTGCCAGCAGCCCGACTAGCGGGGGGCAGAGGTTCTTC.

The rearrangement uses TRBV2 and TRBJ2-5; the match to TRBD2 covers 13 bases. Germline V gene data show CDR1 as SNHLY and CDR2 as FYNNEI. This CDR3 is 18 amino acids long. Trimming at V came to 6 bases and at J to 1 base, leaving 11 bases not matched to a gene. The CDR3 is CASRQGLAGVGVQETQYF. DNA for the CDR3: TGTGCCAGCAGGCAAGGACTAGCGGGAGTAGGGGTCCAAGAGACCCAGTACTTC.

The V call is TRBV5-1, the J call TRBJ1-4; no reliable D call. The CDR3 has 14 residues. V was pared by 5 bases and J by 5 bases, with 13 bases between. Germline CDR1 is SGHRS and CDR2 is YFSETQ. In nucleotides, the CDR3 is TGCGCCAGCAGATCCGGAGACCCAAATGAAAAACTGTTTTTT. This codes for CASRSGDPNEKLFF.

V usage is TRBV29-1 and J usage is TRBJ2-3; a weak D match, TRBD2 (5 bases). CDR1 and CDR2 from the germline V gene are SQVTM and ANQGSEA. CDR3 length: 13 amino acids. Trimming left V 5 bases short and J 1 base short, with 10 bases between. This chain's CDR3 is CSVRDLGTDTQYF. DNA for the CDR3: TGCAGCGTTCGGGATCTTGGCACAGATACGCAGTATTTT.

V usage is TRBV14 and J usage is TRBJ2-1; 14 bases align to TRBD2. Germline assignment: CDR1 SGHDN and CDR2 FVKESK. The V and J ends lost 0 bases and 9 bases, in that order; junction bases with no gene match: 4. The CDR3 runs 16 residues. CDR3 nucleotide sequence: TGTGCCAGCAGCCAAGAAGGACTAGCGGGAGGACTTGAGCAGTTCTTC. As protein: CASSQEGLAGGLEQFF.

The chain employs TRBV7-9 and TRBJ1-5; D gene ambiguous. Germline V gene sequence: CDR1 SEHNR, CDR2 FQNEAQ (reference sequence). The CDR3 totals 14 residues. Trimming removed 0 bases at V and 7 bases at J, with 10 bases between. CDR3 sequence reads: CASSLARSGQPQHF. The CDR3 nucleotides read TGTGCCAGCAGCTTAGCGAGGAGTGGCCAGCCCCAGCATTTT.

The J gene is TRBJ2-7, the V gene TRBV6-6; no reliable D call. The CDR3 length is 15 residues. From germline, CDR1 is MNHNY and CDR2 SVGAGI (reference sequence). Trimming stripped 4 bases from V and 2 bases from J, with 15 bases between. CDR3 DNA sequence: TGTGCCAGCAGTTCCTCGACTCCCGCGGCCTACGAGCAGTACTTC. Protein: CASSSSTPAAYEQYF.

The rearrangement joins TRBV13 to TRBJ2-5, with TRBD2 as a possible D gene (6 bases). The CDR3 consists of 13 residues. V was cut by 7 bases and J by 5 bases, with 14 bases left in between. CDR1 is PRHDT and CDR2 is FYEKMQ in the germline V gene (reference sequence). The CDR3 nucleotides read TGTGCCAGCAACCCTCGGGCGGGGGAGACCCAGTACTTC. It specifies CASNPRAGETQYF.

The V gene is TRBV6-1, the J gene TRBJ2-2; no definite D call. Trimming pared 8 bases from V and 2 bases from J, leaving 12 bases between. The CDR3 extends over 14 amino acids. CDR1 MNHNS and CDR2 SASEGT come from the germline V gene. DNA for the CDR3: TGTGCCAGCCGAGCTCTGAGTAACACCGGGGAGCTGTTTTTT. Protein product: CASRALSNTGELFF.

This rearrangement joins TRBV28 to TRBJ2-7; 7 bases are a match to TRBD2. Germline-derived CDR1 and CDR2 are MDHEN and SYDVKM. This CDR3 is built from 15 residues. V trimming: 2 bases; J trimming: 4 bases; junction bases outside the gene matches: 8. CDR3 sequence: CASSLTGGREYEQYF. Written as DNA, the CDR3 is TGTGCCAGCAGTTTAACTGGCGGGAGAGAGTACGAGCAGTACTTC.

The gene calls are TRBV5-6 and TRBJ2-3; TRBD2 matches 10 bases. Trimming took 4 bases from V and 0 from J; bases not matched to a gene: 11. The CDR3 consists of 18 residues. The germline V gene has CDR1 SGHDT and CDR2 YYEEEE. DNA for the CDR3: TGTGCCAGCAGCGCCGGAAGGACTAGCGGACCTAGCACAGATACGCAGTATTTT. It codes for CASSAGRTSGPSTDTQYF.

The chain links TRBV2 to TRBJ2-1, with 11 bases fitting TRBD2. The V gene end was trimmed by 3 bases and the J gene end by 4 bases; junction bases not matched to a gene: 2. CDR1 is SNHLY and CDR2 is FYNNEI in the germline V gene. The length of the CDR3 is 15 residues. CDR3 coding DNA: TGTGCCAGCAGTGAGCTAGCGGGAGGATACAATGAGCAGTTCTTC. Encoded protein: CASSELAGGYNEQFF.

The V call is TRBV4-1, the J call TRBJ1-2; D not certain. Trimming left V 1 base short and J 0 bases short, with 12 bases between. The CDR3 sequence is 16 residues long. CDR1 and CDR2 (germline): MGHRA, YSYEKL. The CDR3 DNA sequence: TGCGCCAGCAGCCAAGTGTCGCTGCAGACTAACTATGGCTACACCTTC. It translates to CASSQVSLQTNYGYTF.

J is TRBJ1-1 and V is TRBV12-5; a weak D match, TRBD1 (6 bases). CDR3 size: 14 residues. Per germline, CDR1 LGHNT and CDR2 FRNRAP. The V end lost 9 bases, the J end lost 1 base, and 15 bases lay between the germline ends. CDR3 DNA: TGTGCTAGCCGGATCGGACAGTCGAACACTGAAGCTTTCTTT. As protein: CASRIGQSNTEAFF.

The chain joins TRBV10-3 to TRBJ2-5; D is possibly TRBD2 (5 bases). The CDR3 has 13 amino acids. V was cut by 4 bases and J by 3 bases, with 9 bases left in between. CDR1 is ENHRY and CDR2 is SYGVKD in the germline V gene. CDR3 coding DNA: TGTGCCATCAGTGCAGCAGCGGAAGAGACCCAGTACTTC. Translation gives CAISAAAEETQYF.

The V call is TRBV5-4, the J call TRBJ2-1; TRBD2 matches 7 bases. With V trimmed by 6 bases and J by 4 bases, 10 bases remained unmatched. The CDR3 consists of 15 residues. CDR1 is SGHNT and CDR2 is YYREEE in the germline V gene (reference sequence). The CDR3: CASTLLASSYNEQFF. CDR3 coding DNA: TGTGCCAGCACCTTACTAGCGTCTTCATACAATGAGCAGTTCTTC.

This chain uses TRBV27 with TRBJ1-6, with 8 bases that match TRBD1. This CDR3 is 14 amino acids long. The germline gives CDR1 MNHEY, CDR2 SMNVEV (reference sequence). With 4 bases clipped from V and 5 bases from J, the junction kept 1 base outside the gene matches. The CDR3 DNA reads as TGTGCCAGCAGTTACAGGGGGGATAATTCACCCCTCCACTTT. Its translation is CASSYRGDNSPLHF.

Points on this clone: This same CDR3 is encoded by further DNA sequences in the sample. V usage is TRBV6-5 and J usage is TRBJ1-2; possible D gene TRBD1, 5 bases. Per the germline V gene, CDR1 is MNHEY and CDR2 is SVGAGI. CDR3 length: 15 amino acids. V was cut by 0 bases and J by 1 base, with 9 bases left in between. The CDR3 here is CASSYSTGVNYGYTF. CDR3 sequence (DNA): TGTGCCAGCAGTTACTCCACAGGAGTTAACTATGGCTACACCTTC.

This clone was observed a handful of times. The chain links TRBV6-5 to TRBJ1-3; 7 nucleotides agree with TRBD1. V was clipped by 6 bases and J by 2 bases; unmatched bases: 4. Germline V gene data show CDR1 as MNHEY and CDR2 as SVGAGI. The CDR3 is 14 amino acids. The DNA of the CDR3 is TGTGCCAGCAGACTTACAGGGGCTGGAAACACCATATATTTT. Its protein is CASRLTGAGNTIYF.

V and J are TRBV29-1 and TRBJ1-2; D possibly corresponds to TRBD1 (6 bases). CDR3 length: 16 residues. CDR1 is SQVTM and CDR2 is ANQGSEA in the germline V gene. Trimming removed 7 bases from V and 1 base from J, with 22 bases in between. CDR3 sequence: CSAERGADDFNYGYTF. The CDR3 DNA reads TGCAGCGCAGAACGGGGGGCCGACGATTTTAACTATGGCTACACCTTC. The whole variable domain, filled in from reference TRBV29-1 and TRBJ1-2, reads SAVISQKPSRDICQRGTSLTIQCQVDSQVTMMFWYRQQPGQSLTLIATANQGSEATYESGFVIDKFPISRPNLTFSTLTVSNMSPEDSSIYLCSAERGADDFNYGYTFGSGTRLTVV.

The rearrangement joins TRBV4-1 to TRBJ2-2, with D possibly being TRBD2 (6 bases). Trimming pared 4 bases from V and 1 base from J, leaving 13 bases between. Germline V gene lookup returns CDR1 MGHRA and CDR2 YSYEKL. This CDR3 spans 16 amino acids. In DNA, the CDR3 is TGCGCCAGCAGCCGATCCGGGACTGAGAACACCGGGGAGCTGTTTTTT. Translation gives CASSRSGTENTGELFF.

The chain uses TRBV5-6 and TRBJ2-1; 13 bases match TRBD2. Trimming removed 5 bases from V and 8 bases from J; junction bases left unmatched: 13. Per germline, CDR1 SGHDT and CDR2 YYEEEE. This CDR3 region has 17 residues. This chain's CDR3 is CASSSTSGRSLDYEQFF. The CDR3 coding sequence is TGTGCCAGCAGTTCGACTAGCGGGAGGTCCTTAGACTATGAGCAGTTCTTC.